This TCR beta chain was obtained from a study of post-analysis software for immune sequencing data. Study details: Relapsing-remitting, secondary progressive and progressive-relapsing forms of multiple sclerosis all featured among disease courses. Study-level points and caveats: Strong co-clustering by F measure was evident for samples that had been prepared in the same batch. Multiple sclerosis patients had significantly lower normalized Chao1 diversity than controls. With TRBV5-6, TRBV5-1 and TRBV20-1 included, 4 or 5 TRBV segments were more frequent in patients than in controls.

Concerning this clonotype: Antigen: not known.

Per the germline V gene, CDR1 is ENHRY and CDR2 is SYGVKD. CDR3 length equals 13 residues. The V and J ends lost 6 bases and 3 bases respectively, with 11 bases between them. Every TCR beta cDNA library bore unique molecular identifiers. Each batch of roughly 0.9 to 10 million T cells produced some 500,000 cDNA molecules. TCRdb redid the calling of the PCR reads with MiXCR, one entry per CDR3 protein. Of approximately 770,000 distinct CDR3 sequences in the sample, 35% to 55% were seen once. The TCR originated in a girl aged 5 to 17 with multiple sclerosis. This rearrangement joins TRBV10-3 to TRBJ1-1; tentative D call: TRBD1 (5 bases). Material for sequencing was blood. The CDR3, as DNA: TGTGCCATCAGGGGGCGCGGGGACACTGAAGCTTTCTTT. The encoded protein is CAIRGRGDTEAFF.